These 32 T cell receptor beta chains share one sample of origin, sequenced in a study of blood T cell repertoires in COVID-19. Libraries were prepared by immunoSEQ multiplex PCR; TCRdb keeps only in-frame clonotypes and omits some of them. The sample has 250,000 to 300,000 clones; around four fifths are singletons. The specimen sequenced was peripheral blood. These receptors were obtained from a man aged 60-69 years who had recovered from COVID-19.

Notes on this clone: The junction and the germline gene differ at one end; a read error may be behind it. The chain couples TRBV6-6 to TRBJ2-3; 11 nucleotides align to TRBD2. The CDR3 has 13 residues. Per the germline V gene, CDR1 is MNHNY and CDR2 is SVGAGI (reference sequence). CDR3 residues: CASSPITSGSSDF. CDR3 in DNA: TGTGCCAGCAGTCCCATTACTAGCGGGAGTTCGGATTTT.

The table lists this clone with a count of one. V and J are TRBV5-4 and TRBJ1-1, with D perhaps TRBD1 (5 bases). There are 15 residues in the CDR3. V was pared by 4 bases and J by 4 bases, with 17 bases between. The germline CDR1 and CDR2 sequences are SGHNT and YYREEE (reference sequence). The CDR3 DNA sequence: TGTGCCAGCAGCCCCGGGGGTGGATGGAGCACTGAAGCTTTCTTT. Its translation: CASSPGGGWSTEAFF.

V is TRBV5-1 and J is TRBJ2-7, with TRBD2 matching over 7 bases. V was clipped by 6 bases and J by 5 bases; unmatched bases: 11. CDR1 SGHRS and CDR2 YFSETQ come from the germline V gene. The CDR3 is 14 amino acids. Here the CDR3 reads CASTRGGSNNEQYF. The CDR3 region has the DNA TGCGCCAGCACCCGGGGCGGGAGTAACAACGAGCAGTACTTC.

V and J are TRBV5-1 and TRBJ2-1; 10 positions agree with TRBD2. CDR3 length: 17 amino acids. In germline, CDR1 is SGHRS, CDR2 YFSETQ. Losses at the gene ends were 1 base for V and 9 bases for J; bases not matched to a gene: 13. CDR3 sequence reads: CASSLPSGGAVGSEQFF. In DNA form, the CDR3 reads TGCGCCAGCAGCTTGCCCAGCGGGGGGGCCGTGGGTAGTGAGCAGTTCTTC.

The chain carries TRBV12-3 or TRBV12-4 and TRBJ2-7; D is unresolved. V lost 6 bases and J 8 bases, leaving 14 bases between the germline ends. CDR3 size: 12 residues. The CDR3 nucleotides are TGTGCCAGCAGCCCCGACTCCACCAAGCAGTACTTC. Its protein is CASSPDSTKQYF.

V is TRBV14 and J is TRBJ2-3; 7 bases align to TRBD2. The germline V gene encodes CDR1 SGHDN and CDR2 FVKESK. Germline trimming cut 2 bases from V and 2 bases from J; bases unmatched to any gene: 1. This CDR3 is 14 amino acids long. CDR3 sequence: CASSQRDYTDTQYF. CDR3 bases: TGTGCCAGCAGCCAAAGGGACTACACAGATACGCAGTATTTT.

J is TRBJ2-3 and V is TRBV7-2; 9 positions match TRBD1. The CDR3 loop spans 14 amino acids. V was clipped by 1 base and J by 4 bases; unmatched bases: 0. Germline CDR1 reads SGHTA; CDR2 reads FQGNSA. The CDR3 DNA sequence: TGTGCCAGCAGCTTAGGGACAGGGGCAGATACGCAGTATTTT. Its translation: CASSLGTGADTQYF.

This chain uses TRBV11-3 with TRBJ2-1; 10 nucleotides agree with TRBD2. Germline CDR1 is SGHNT and CDR2 is YENEEA. J was trimmed by 7 bases and V by 6 bases; bases with no gene match: 9. This CDR3 has 15 residues. The CDR3 here is CASSEGSGRRNEQFF. The CDR3 nucleotides are TGTGCCAGCAGTGAGGGTAGCGGGAGGAGGAATGAGCAGTTCTTC.

V gene TRBV6-5 combines with J gene TRBJ2-7, with TRBD2 identical over 8 bases. Germline loops: CDR1 MNHEY, CDR2 SVGAGI. The CDR3 is made up of 15 amino acids. J was trimmed by 0 bases and V by 7 bases; bases with no gene match: 8. The CDR3 reads CASIQLADSSYEQYF. The CDR3 DNA sequence: TGTGCCAGCATCCAACTAGCGGACAGCTCCTACGAGCAGTACTTC.

The gene calls are TRBV27 and TRBJ2-5; D gene unclear. The V and J ends lost 4 bases and 7 bases respectively, with 16 bases between them. The CDR3 spans 14 residues. Germline V lookup: CDR1 MNHEY, CDR2 SMNVEV (reference sequence). CDR3 nucleotide sequence: TGTGCCAGCAGTTCCCCCATAGGCGGTACGACCCAGTACTTC. Protein: CASSSPIGGTTQYF.

This rearrangement joins TRBV15 to TRBJ1-2; TRBD1 agrees at 7 bases. After removal of 0 bases from V and 5 bases from J, the junction contained 6 bases not matched to a gene. The CDR3 spans 15 residues. The germline CDR1 and CDR2 sequences are LNHNV and YYDKDF (reference sequence). The CDR3 loop reads CATSRDAGGRYGYTF. The CDR3 DNA follows: TGTGCCACCAGCAGAGATGCAGGGGGGAGGTATGGCTACACCTTC.

This chain connects TRBV6-5 to TRBJ1-5, with TRBD1 matching 7 bases. The CDR3 covers 15 residues. V lost 4 bases and J lost 6; bases outside the gene matches: 9. CDR1 and CDR2 (germline): MNHEY, SVGAGI. CDR3 sequence (DNA): TGTGCCAGCAGTTCCACTGGAGGGGGCGGTCAGCCCCAGCATTTT. Protein sequence: CASSSTGGGGQPQHF.

V is TRBV18 and J is TRBJ2-7, with D uncertain. The germline CDR1 and CDR2 sequences are KGHSH and LQKENI. The CDR3 sequence is 17 residues long. V was shortened by 3 bases and J by 3 bases, with 21 bases between the two germline ends. CDR3 in amino acids: CASSPLWSPSTIYEQYF. Here the CDR3 DNA reads TGTGCCAGCTCACCTCTCTGGTCCCCGAGCACTATCTACGAGCAGTACTTC.

This chain links TRBV5-1 with TRBJ2-1; the match to TRBD2 covers 9 bases. With V trimmed by 5 bases and J by 2 bases, 5 bases remained unmatched. Germline V gene lookup returns CDR1 SGHRS and CDR2 YFSETQ. This CDR3 has 15 residues. The CDR3 DNA sequence: TGCGCCAGCAGGCTAGGCGGGGGGGCCTACAATGAGCAGTTCTTC. Translated, it gives CASRLGGGAYNEQFF. The variable domain in full, completed from reference TRBV5-1 and TRBJ2-1, reads KAGVTQTPRYLIKTRGQQVTLSCSPISGHRSVSWYQQTPGQGLQFLFEYFSETQRNKGNFPGRFSGRQFSNSRSEMNVSTLELGDSALYLCASRLGGGAYNEQFFGPGTRLTVL.

This clone was detected only a few times. This chain uses TRBV29-1 with TRBJ2-7; D possibly corresponds to TRBD1 (6 bases). The germline V gene encodes CDR1 SQVTM and CDR2 ANQGSEA. The CDR3 sequence is 11 residues long. Trimming pared 2 bases from V and 5 bases from J, leaving 7 bases between. As DNA, the CDR3 is TGCAGCGTTGAAAGGGGGAACGAGCAGTACTTC. Translating it yields CSVERGNEQYF.

This clone was counted between two and nine times. The chain links TRBV11-2 to TRBJ2-7, with D uncertain. Germline assignment: CDR1 SGHAT and CDR2 FQNNGV. The CDR3 loop spans 14 amino acids. V shed 3 bases and J shed 6 bases, with 15 bases lying between them. The CDR3 nucleotides are TGTGCCAGCAGCTTTGTCCCAGTGCGGAGCGAGCAGTACTTC. Its translation is CASSFVPVRSEQYF.

The CDR3 DNA follows: TGTGCCAGCCCCCTTGGGGGGGGCTATGAAAAACTGTTTTTT. Its protein product is CASPLGGGYEKLFF. The rearrangement uses TRBV27 and TRBJ1-4; D may be TRBD1 (6 bases). The CDR3 sequence is 14 residues long. The germline V gene has CDR1 MNHEY and CDR2 SMNVEV (reference sequence). V was clipped by 8 bases and J by 6 bases, with 16 bases between them.

The CDR3 is CASSLGGLQPQHF. CDR3 bases: TGTGCCAGCAGTTTAGGCGGCCTTCAGCCCCAGCATTTT. The gene calls are TRBV12-3 or TRBV12-4 and TRBJ1-5; D remains unclear. Trimming pared 1 base from V and 6 bases from J, leaving 7 bases between. The CDR3 loop spans 13 amino acids.

CDR3 coding DNA: TGCGCCAGCAGCCAATTATTTTCGGGGACCCAGTACTTC. Translated, it gives CASSQLFSGTQYF. This rearrangement joins TRBV4-1 to TRBJ2-5; no clear D gene. CDR3 length equals 13 residues. V was trimmed by 2 bases and J by 7 bases, leaving 11 bases between them. Germline V gene lookup returns CDR1 MGHRA and CDR2 YSYEKL.

This chain connects TRBV19 to TRBJ1-5, with D unclear. V was shortened by 4 bases and J by 7 bases, with 11 bases between the two germline ends. The CDR3 has 13 amino acids. Germline V gene lookup returns CDR1 LNHDA and CDR2 SQIVND (reference sequence). CDR3 in DNA: TGTGCCAGTAGTAAACAGCGGGAGCAGCCCCAGCATTTT. Translation gives CASSKQREQPQHF.

This chain links TRBV5-6 with TRBJ2-7; 11 nucleotides match TRBD2. After removal of 4 bases from V and 0 bases from J, the junction contained 9 bases not matched to a gene. The CDR3 extends over 17 amino acids. Per germline, CDR1 SGHDT and CDR2 YYEEEE. The CDR3 loop is CASSAILAGVPSYEQYF. Here the CDR3 DNA reads TGTGCCAGCAGCGCCATACTAGCGGGGGTCCCCTCCTACGAGCAGTACTTC.

This chain connects TRBV12-3 or TRBV12-4 to TRBJ1-2; D remains ambiguous. The V and J ends lost 3 bases and 1 base respectively, with 3 bases between them. This CDR3 contains 12 residues. In DNA, the CDR3 is TGTGCCAGCAGTTTTAGTAACTATGGCTACACCTTC. This codes for CASSFSNYGYTF.

This chain joins TRBV5-4 and TRBJ1-5; D unclear. CDR3 size: 12 residues. Germline V CDR1 and CDR2: SGHNT, YYREEE (reference sequence). V lost 4 bases to trimming and J lost 6 bases, with 8 bases between them. The CDR3 DNA sequence: TGTGCCAGCAGCGTGTCGGGTCAGCCCCAGCATTTT. The encoded protein is CASSVSGQPQHF.

The gene calls are TRBV5-8 and TRBJ1-1, with D possibly matching TRBD1 (5 bases). CDR3 length equals 13 residues. Germline V gives CDR1 SGHTS, CDR2 YDEGEE. Between the trimmed V and J ends, which lost 1 base and 7 bases, there was a span of 11 bases. The CDR3 DNA sequence: TGTGCCAGCAGCTTGATATTGGGGGGTGAAGCTTTCTTT. It specifies CASSLILGGEAFF.

The chain is built from TRBV5-1 and TRBJ2-2; TRBD1 matches 7 bases. CDR3 length: 17 residues. Germline CDR1 SGHRS, CDR2 YFSETQ. V lost 0 bases, J lost 5 bases, and 10 bases stayed unmatched. CDR3 protein: CASSLGRRGQLTGELFF. The CDR3 DNA reads TGCGCCAGCAGCTTGGGCCGAAGGGGACAGTTAACCGGGGAGCTGTTTTTT.

This chain uses TRBV29-1 with TRBJ2-7, with 9 bases lining up with TRBD1. V lost 7 bases and J lost 5; bases outside the gene matches: 6. The CDR3 is made up of 12 amino acids. Germline CDR1 SQVTM, CDR2 ANQGSEA. The chain's CDR3 is CSGGTGQHEQYF. The CDR3, as DNA: TGCAGCGGCGGGACAGGGCAACACGAGCAGTACTTC.

The genes are TRBV5-4 and TRBJ2-5, with 7 bases lining up with TRBD1. From germline, CDR1 is SGHNT and CDR2 YYREEE (reference sequence). After removal of 0 bases from V and 0 bases from J, the junction contained 11 bases not matched to a gene. The CDR3 runs 18 residues. CDR3 DNA: TGTGCCAGCAGCTTGGGCCCCGACAGGGTAGGGAACCAAGAGACCCAGTACTTC. Protein product: CASSLGPDRVGNQETQYF.

The count of this clone is one. The V call is TRBV9, the J call TRBJ2-3; 12 nucleotides agree with TRBD2. V lost 5 bases, J lost 2 bases, and 3 bases stayed unmatched. Germline CDR1 SGDLS, CDR2 YYNGEE. The length of the CDR3 is 15 residues. The chain's CDR3 is CASSWTSGDTDTQYF. In DNA, the CDR3 is TGTGCCAGCAGTTGGACTAGCGGGGACACAGATACGCAGTATTTT.

This rearrangement joins TRBV29-1 to TRBJ2-2; 9 bases align to TRBD1. V lost 4 bases, J lost 5 bases, and 5 bases stayed unmatched. Germline CDR1 is SQVTM and CDR2 is ANQGSEA. The CDR3 is made up of 14 amino acids. DNA for the CDR3: TGCAGCGTTGGGACAGGGGCTAGGACCGGGGAGCTGTTTTTT. It yields the protein CSVGTGARTGELFF.

The chain joins TRBV7-6 to TRBJ1-1; D uncertain. The CDR3 contains 14 residues. V lost 5 bases and J 1 base, leaving 11 bases between the germline ends. Germline V gives CDR1 SGHVS, CDR2 FNYEAQ. The CDR3 here is CASSDTTWNTEAFF. The CDR3 DNA reads TGTGCCAGCAGCGATACGACTTGGAACACTGAAGCTTTCTTT.

The V gene is TRBV28, the J gene TRBJ1-2, with TRBD1 matching over 12 bases. The CDR3 spans 15 residues. CDR1 is MDHEN, CDR2 SYDVKM, per germline. The ends lost 5 bases at V and 8 bases at J; junction bases unmatched: 9. Written as DNA, the CDR3 is TGTGCCAGCAGTACTAGCGGGACAGGGGGCGGGGGCTACACCTTC. Its translation: CASSTSGTGGGGYTF.

This clone has only one observation. V usage is TRBV6-1 and J usage is TRBJ2-3, with TRBD1 as a possible D gene (6 bases). V lost 2 bases, J lost 0 bases, and 15 bases lay in between. The CDR3 runs to 17 residues. CDR1 is MNHNS, CDR2 SASEGT, per germline. The CDR3 DNA reads TGTGCCAGCAGTGAAAGGGCAGGGGCCTATAGCACAGATACGCAGTATTTT. It specifies CASSERAGAYSTDTQYF.